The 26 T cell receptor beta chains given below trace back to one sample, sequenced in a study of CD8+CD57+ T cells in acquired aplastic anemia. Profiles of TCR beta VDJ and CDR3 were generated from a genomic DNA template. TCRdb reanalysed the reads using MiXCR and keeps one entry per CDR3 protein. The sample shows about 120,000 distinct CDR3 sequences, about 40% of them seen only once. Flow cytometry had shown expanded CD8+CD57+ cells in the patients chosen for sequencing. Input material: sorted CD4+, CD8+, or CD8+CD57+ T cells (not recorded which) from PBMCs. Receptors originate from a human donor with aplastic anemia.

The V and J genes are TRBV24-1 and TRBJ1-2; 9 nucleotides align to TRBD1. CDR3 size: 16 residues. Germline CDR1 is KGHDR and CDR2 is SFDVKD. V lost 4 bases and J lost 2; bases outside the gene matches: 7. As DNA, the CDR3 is TGTGCCACCAGTGACGCGATGGGGACAGGGAACTATGGCTACACCTTC. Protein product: CATSDAMGTGNYGYTF.

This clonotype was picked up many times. CDR3 nucleotide sequence: TGTGCCAGCAGCCAAGACACGGGACGTCAGCCCCAGCATTTT. It yields the protein CASSQDTGRQPQHF. The chain joins TRBV3-1 to TRBJ1-5; tentative D call: TRBD1 (5 bases). CDR3 length: 14 residues. Germline loops: CDR1 LGHDT, CDR2 YNNKEL (reference sequence). Trimming shortened V by 0 bases and J by 6 bases, and 9 bases separated the two germline ends.

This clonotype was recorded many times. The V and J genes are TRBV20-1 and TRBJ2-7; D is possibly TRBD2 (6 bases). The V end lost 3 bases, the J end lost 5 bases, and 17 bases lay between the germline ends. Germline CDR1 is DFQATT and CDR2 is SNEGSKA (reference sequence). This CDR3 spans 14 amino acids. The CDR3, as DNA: TGCAGTGCTAGCCGGCGGGGAGTTCGGCACGAGCAGTACGTC. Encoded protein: CSASRRGVRHEQYV.

The CDR3 sequence: CASSSGDSPSPLHF. CDR3 sequence (DNA): TGTGCCAGCAGTTCAGGGGACAGCCCTTCACCCCTCCACTTT. The chain uses TRBV2 and TRBJ1-6, with TRBD1 identical over 7 bases. Germline values: CDR1 SNHLY, CDR2 FYNNEI. The length of the CDR3 is 14 residues. J was trimmed by 9 bases and V by 5 bases; bases with no gene match: 7.

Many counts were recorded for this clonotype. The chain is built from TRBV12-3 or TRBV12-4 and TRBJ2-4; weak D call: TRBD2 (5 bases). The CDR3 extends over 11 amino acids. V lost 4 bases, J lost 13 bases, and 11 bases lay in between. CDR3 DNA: TGTGCCAGCAGTTCCCGGGGTAGCCAGTACTTC. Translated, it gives CASSSRGSQYF.

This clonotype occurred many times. The CDR3 sequence is CASSLERTALADTQYF. CDR3 coding DNA: TGTGCCAGCAGCTTGGAAAGAACGGCGCTCGCGGATACGCAGTATTTT. This chain links TRBV5-6 with TRBJ2-3, with D uncertain. The V end lost 0 bases, the J end lost 6 bases, and 17 bases lay between the germline ends. CDR3 length equals 16 residues. Germline lookup yields CDR1 SGHDT and CDR2 YYEEEE.

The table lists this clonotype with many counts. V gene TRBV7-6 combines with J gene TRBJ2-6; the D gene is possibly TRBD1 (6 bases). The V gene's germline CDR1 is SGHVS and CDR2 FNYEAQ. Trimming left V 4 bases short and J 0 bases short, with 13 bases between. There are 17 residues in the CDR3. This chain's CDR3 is CASSSGQTNSGANVLTF. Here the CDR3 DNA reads TGTGCCAGCAGCTCAGGACAGACGAACTCTGGGGCCAACGTCCTGACTTTC.

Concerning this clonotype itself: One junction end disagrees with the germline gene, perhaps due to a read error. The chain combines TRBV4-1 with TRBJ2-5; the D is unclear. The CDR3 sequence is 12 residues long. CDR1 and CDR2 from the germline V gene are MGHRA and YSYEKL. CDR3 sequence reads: CASSFRRESQYF. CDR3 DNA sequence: TGTGCCAGCAGCTTCAGAAGGGAATCCCAGTACTTC.

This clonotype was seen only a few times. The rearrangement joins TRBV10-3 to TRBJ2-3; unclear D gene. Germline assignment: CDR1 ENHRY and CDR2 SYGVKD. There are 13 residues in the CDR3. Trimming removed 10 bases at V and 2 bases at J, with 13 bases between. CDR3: CANQDRPTDTQYF. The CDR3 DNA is TGTGCCAACCAGGACCGACCCACAGATACGCAGTATTTT.

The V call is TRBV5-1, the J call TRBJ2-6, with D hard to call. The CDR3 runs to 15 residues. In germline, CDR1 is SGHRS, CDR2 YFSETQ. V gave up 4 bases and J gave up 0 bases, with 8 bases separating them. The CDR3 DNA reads TGCGCCAGCAGCCCCGTCAGCTCTGGGGCCAACGTCCTGACTTTC. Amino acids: CASSPVSSGANVLTF.

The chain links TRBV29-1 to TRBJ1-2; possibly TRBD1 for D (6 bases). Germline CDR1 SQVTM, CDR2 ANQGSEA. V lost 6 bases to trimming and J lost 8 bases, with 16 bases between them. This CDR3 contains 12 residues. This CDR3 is CSVYRTAAGYTF. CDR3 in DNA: TGCAGCGTGTATCGGACAGCTGCCGGCTACACCTTC.

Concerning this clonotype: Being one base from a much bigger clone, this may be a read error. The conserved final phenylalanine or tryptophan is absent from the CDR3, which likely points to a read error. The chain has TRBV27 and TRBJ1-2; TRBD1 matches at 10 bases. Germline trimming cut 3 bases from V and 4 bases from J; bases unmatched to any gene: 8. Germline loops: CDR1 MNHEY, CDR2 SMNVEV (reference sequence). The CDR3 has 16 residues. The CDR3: CASSLVTGQGVYGYTL. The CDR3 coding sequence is TGTGCCAGCAGTTTGGTCACCGGACAGGGGGTCTATGGCTACACCCTC.

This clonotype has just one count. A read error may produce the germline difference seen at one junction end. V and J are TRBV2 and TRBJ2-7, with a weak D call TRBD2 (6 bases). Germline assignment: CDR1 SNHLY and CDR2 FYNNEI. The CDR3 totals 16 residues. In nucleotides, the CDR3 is TGTGCCAGCGGGTGGAGGGCTACATCGAGCTCCTACGAGCAGTGCTTC. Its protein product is CASGWRATSSSYEQCF.

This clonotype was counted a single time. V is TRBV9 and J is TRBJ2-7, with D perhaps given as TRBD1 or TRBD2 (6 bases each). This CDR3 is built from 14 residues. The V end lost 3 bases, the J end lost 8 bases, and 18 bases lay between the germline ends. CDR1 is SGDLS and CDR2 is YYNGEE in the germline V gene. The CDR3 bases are TGTGCCAGCAGCGCCGAGGGGGGTCCCATTAAGCAGTACGTC. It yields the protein CASSAEGGPIKQYV.

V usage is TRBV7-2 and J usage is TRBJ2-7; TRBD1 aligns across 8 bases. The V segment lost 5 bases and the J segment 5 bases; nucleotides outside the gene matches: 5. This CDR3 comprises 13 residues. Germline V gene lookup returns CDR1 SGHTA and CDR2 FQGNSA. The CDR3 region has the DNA TGTGCCAGCAGCCCTCGACAGGGGCACGAGCAGTACTTC. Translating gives CASSPRQGHEQYF.

The CDR3 here is CATKWIMNTEAFF. DNA for the CDR3: TGTGCCACCAAGTGGATTATGAACACTGAAGCTTTCTTT. The V call is TRBV2, the J call TRBJ1-1; D not certain. Per germline, CDR1 SNHLY and CDR2 FYNNEI. With 10 bases removed from V and 0 bases from J, the gap between germline ends came to 12 bases. The CDR3 spans 13 residues.

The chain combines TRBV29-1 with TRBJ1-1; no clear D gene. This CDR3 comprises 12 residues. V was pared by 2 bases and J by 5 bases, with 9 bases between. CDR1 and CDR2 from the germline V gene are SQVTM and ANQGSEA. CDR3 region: CSVELGNTEAFF. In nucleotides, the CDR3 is TGCAGCGTTGAATTGGGAAATACTGAAGCTTTCTTT.

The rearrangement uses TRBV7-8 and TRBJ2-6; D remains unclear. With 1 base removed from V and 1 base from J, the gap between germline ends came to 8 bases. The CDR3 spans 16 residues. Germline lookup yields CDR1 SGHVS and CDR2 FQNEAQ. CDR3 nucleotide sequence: TGTGCCAGCAGCTTAGTTGGAGAGTCTGGGGCCAACGTCCTGACTTTC. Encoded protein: CASSLVGESGANVLTF.

CDR3 sequence: CATSRADGPVLADTQYF. CDR3 sequence (DNA): TGTGCCACCAGCAGAGCTGACGGACCTGTCTTGGCAGATACGCAGTATTTT. This chain connects TRBV15 to TRBJ2-3; D is undetermined. Trimming removed 1 base from V and 4 bases from J, with 18 bases in between. CDR1 and CDR2 (germline): LNHNV, YYDKDF (reference sequence). The CDR3 covers 17 residues.

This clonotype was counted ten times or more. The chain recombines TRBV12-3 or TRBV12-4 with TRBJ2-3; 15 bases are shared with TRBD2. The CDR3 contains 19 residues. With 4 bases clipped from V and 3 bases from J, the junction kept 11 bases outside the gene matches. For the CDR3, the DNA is TGTGCCAGCAGTTCCCGCCGGCGAGGACTAGCGGGAGGGACAGATACGCAGTATTTT. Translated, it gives CASSSRRRGLAGGTDTQYF.

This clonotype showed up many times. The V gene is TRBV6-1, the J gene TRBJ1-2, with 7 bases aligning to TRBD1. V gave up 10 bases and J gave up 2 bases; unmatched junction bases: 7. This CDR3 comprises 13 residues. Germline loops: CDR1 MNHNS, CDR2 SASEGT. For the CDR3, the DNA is TGTGCCACCCACAGGGGCACCAACTATGGCTACACCTTC. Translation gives CATHRGTNYGYTF.

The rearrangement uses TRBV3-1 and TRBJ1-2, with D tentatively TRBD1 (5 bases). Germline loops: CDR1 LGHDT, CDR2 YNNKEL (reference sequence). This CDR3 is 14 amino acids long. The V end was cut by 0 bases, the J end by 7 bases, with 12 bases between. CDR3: CASSQDTRAGGYTF. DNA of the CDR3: TGTGCCAGCAGCCAAGATACCAGGGCGGGTGGCTACACCTTC. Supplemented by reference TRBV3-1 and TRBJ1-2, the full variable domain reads DTAVSQTPKYLVTQMGNDKSIKCEQNLGHDTMYWYKQDSKKFLKIMFSYNNKELIINETVPNRFSPKSPDKAHLNLHINSLELGDSAVYFCASSQDTRAGGYTFGSGTRLTVV.

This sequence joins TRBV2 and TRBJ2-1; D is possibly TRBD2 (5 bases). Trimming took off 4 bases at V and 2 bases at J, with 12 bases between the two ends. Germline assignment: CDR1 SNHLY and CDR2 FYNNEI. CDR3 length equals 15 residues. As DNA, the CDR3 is TGTGCCAGCAGTGCAACTAGTATTACCTACAATGAGCAGTTCTTC. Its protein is CASSATSITYNEQFF.

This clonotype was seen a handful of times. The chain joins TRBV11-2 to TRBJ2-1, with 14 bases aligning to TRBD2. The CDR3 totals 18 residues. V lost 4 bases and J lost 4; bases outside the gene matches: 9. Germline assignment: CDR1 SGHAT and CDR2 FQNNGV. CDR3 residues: CASSSGGLAGVQYNEQFF. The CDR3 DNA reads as TGTGCCAGCAGCTCCGGGGGACTAGCGGGGGTTCAATACAATGAGCAGTTCTTC.

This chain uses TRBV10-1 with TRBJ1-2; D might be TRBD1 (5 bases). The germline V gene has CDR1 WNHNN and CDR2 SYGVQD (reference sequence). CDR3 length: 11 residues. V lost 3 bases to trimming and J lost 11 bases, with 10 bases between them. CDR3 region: CASSDAGVYTF. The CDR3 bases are TGCGCCAGCAGTGACGCGGGGGTGTACACCTTC.

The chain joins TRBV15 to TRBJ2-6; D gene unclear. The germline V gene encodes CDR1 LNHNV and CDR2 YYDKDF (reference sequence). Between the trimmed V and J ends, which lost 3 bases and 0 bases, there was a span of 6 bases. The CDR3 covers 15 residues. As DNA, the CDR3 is TGTGCCACCAGCAGCGGCACCTCTGGGGCCAACGTCCTGACTTTC. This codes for CATSSGTSGANVLTF. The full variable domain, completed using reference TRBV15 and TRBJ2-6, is DAMVIQNPRYQVTQFGKPVTLSCSQTLNHNVMYWYQQKSSQAPKLLFHYYDKDFNNEADTPDNFQSRRPNTSFCFLDIRSPGLGDTAMYLCATSSGTSGANVLTFGAGSRLTVL.